The T cell receptor (beta chain) described here comes from a study of early T cells in non-severe SARS-CoV-2 infection. On the study more broadly: Unsorted whole-blood RNA was sequenced in bulk, leaving chains unpaired. Overall study findings and caveats: Matching with VDJdb favored anti-spike CD8 responses (missing private and CD4 specificities).

Tagging with unique molecular identifiers was applied to individual cDNA molecules. TCRdb reprocessed the 5' RACE reads with MiXCR, giving one entry per CDR3 protein. The sample lists tens of thousands of distinct CDR3 sequences; under 8% were seen once. Notes on this clonotype: The antigen remains undetermined. At one end, the junction sequence differs from germline, possibly due to a read error.

This specimen was whole blood, taken at baseline. The TCR was taken from an adult who was a healthcare worker with PCR-confirmed SARS-CoV-2 infection or an uninfected control (not recorded which).

The CDR3 DNA reads as TGCAGCGTTGAATCGGGGGGAGAGGCCCAGTACTTC. Its translation is CSVESGGEAQYF. J is TRBJ2-5 and V is TRBV29-1; TRBD2 aligns across 7 bases. The CDR3 extends over 12 amino acids. Per germline, CDR1 SQVTM and CDR2 ANQGSEA. Looking up the rest from reference TRBV29-1 and TRBJ2-5 gives the full variable domain: SAVISQKPSRDICQRGTSLTIQCQVDSQVTMMFWYRQQPGQSLTLIATANQGSEATYESGFVIDKFPISRPNLTFSTLTVSNMSPEDSSIYLCSVESGGEAQYFGPGTRLLVL.